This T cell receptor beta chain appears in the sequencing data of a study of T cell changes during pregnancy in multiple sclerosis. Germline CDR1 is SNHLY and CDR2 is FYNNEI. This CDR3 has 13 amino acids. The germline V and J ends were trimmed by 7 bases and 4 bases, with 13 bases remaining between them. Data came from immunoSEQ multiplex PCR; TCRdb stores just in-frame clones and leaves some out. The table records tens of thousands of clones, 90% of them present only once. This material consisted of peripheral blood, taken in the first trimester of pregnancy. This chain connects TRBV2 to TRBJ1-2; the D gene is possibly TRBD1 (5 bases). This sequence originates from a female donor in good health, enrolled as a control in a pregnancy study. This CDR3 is CASTTQGTYGYTF. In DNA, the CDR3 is TGTGCCAGCACCACGCAGGGCACCTATGGCTACACCTTC.